Below are 16 T cell receptor beta chains sequenced from a single sample in a study of blood T cell repertoires in COVID-19. TCRdb's table, derived via immunoSEQ multiplex PCR, lists solely in-frame clones and lacks some. This sample yields about 190,000 clones, of which 70% to 90% are seen a single time; about 5.1% belongs to the top ten. Source material: peripheral blood. These receptor sequences come from a woman in her 70s with active or convalescent COVID-19.

The chain couples TRBV24-1 to TRBJ2-1; 8 bases agree with TRBD2. The V segment lost 4 bases and the J segment 7 bases; nucleotides outside the gene matches: 14. Germline values: CDR1 KGHDR, CDR2 SFDVKD. The CDR3 is made up of 17 amino acids. The CDR3 DNA reads TGTGCCACCAGTGACTTAACTAGCGGAACGGACATAAATGAGCAGTTCTTC. Its protein is CATSDLTSGTDINEQFF.

The rearrangement uses TRBV2 and TRBJ2-1, with D possibly TRBD2 on 5 matching bases. In germline, CDR1 is SNHLY, CDR2 FYNNEI. Trimming took off 2 bases at V and 9 bases at J, with 17 bases between the two ends. The CDR3 has 15 amino acids. The CDR3 sequence is CASSERSDSRSEQFF. Written as DNA, the CDR3 is TGTGCCAGCAGTGAACGTTCGGACTCTCGGAGTGAGCAGTTCTTC. Full variable domain (remainder filled in from reference TRBV2 and TRBJ2-1): EPEVTQTPSHQVTQMGQEVILRCVPISNHLYFYWYRQILGQKVEFLVSFYNNEISEKSEIFDDQFSVERPDGSNFTLKIRSTKLEDSAMYFCASSERSDSRSEQFFGPGTRLTVL.

This clone has only a few counts. The chain's CDR3 is CAISGPGRGYGYTF. The CDR3 nucleotides read TGTGCCATCAGTGGTCCCGGGAGGGGCTATGGCTACACCTTC. The chain combines TRBV10-3 with TRBJ1-2; possibly TRBD1 for D (5 bases). Per germline, CDR1 ENHRY and CDR2 SYGVKD. V was trimmed by 4 bases and J by 4 bases, leaving 13 bases between them. The CDR3 runs to 14 residues.

The gene calls are TRBV15 and TRBJ1-1; TRBD1 matches 8 bases. J gave up 1 base and V 1 base, and 8 bases lay outside the gene matches. Per germline, CDR1 LNHNV and CDR2 YYDKDF (reference sequence). This CDR3 has 17 residues. The CDR3: CATSRGGKTGANTEAFF. The CDR3 coding sequence is TGTGCCACCAGCAGAGGGGGAAAGACAGGGGCGAACACTGAAGCTTTCTTT.

The chain carries TRBV28 and TRBJ1-1; TRBD1 agrees at 7 bases. V trimming: 4 bases; J trimming: 1 base; junction bases outside the gene matches: 9. CDR1 is MDHEN and CDR2 is SYDVKM in the germline V gene. The CDR3 contains 16 residues. The CDR3, as DNA: TGTGCCAGCAGTTCACCCCGACAGGGAGAGAACACTGAAGCTTTCTTT. Protein sequence: CASSSPRQGENTEAFF.

The chain links TRBV5-6 to TRBJ1-4, with a tentative D call TRBD1 (5 bases). The germline V gene has CDR1 SGHDT and CDR2 YYEEEE. This CDR3 has 13 residues. The V gene lost 0 bases and the J gene lost 8 bases, with 8 bases spanning the gap. The CDR3 sequence is CASSLARTEKLFF. In DNA, the CDR3 is TGTGCCAGCAGCTTGGCCAGGACAGAAAAACTGTTTTTT.

The V and J genes are TRBV29-1 and TRBJ1-6, with TRBD1 identical over 9 bases. J gave up 9 bases and V 6 bases, and 9 bases lay outside the gene matches. CDR1 is SQVTM and CDR2 is ANQGSEA in the germline V gene. The CDR3 is 14 residues long. For the CDR3, the DNA is TGCAGCGTACTAACAGGGGGCAGTGGTTCACCCCTCCACTTT. Its translation: CSVLTGGSGSPLHF.

This clone was found once. The chain carries TRBV5-5 and TRBJ2-7; 7 bases agree with TRBD1. Germline V gives CDR1 SGHKS, CDR2 YYEKEE (reference sequence). The trim removed 2 bases at V and 2 bases at J, leaving 13 bases unmatched. The CDR3 extends over 17 amino acids. The CDR3 DNA follows: TGTGCCAGCAGCTTTGCCCCTACAGGGGTTGGGGCCTACGAGCAGTACTTC. Protein sequence: CASSFAPTGVGAYEQYF.

This clone has only a few counts. The chain links TRBV6-2 or TRBV6-3 to TRBJ1-5, with unresolved D. The CDR3 totals 12 residues. The V gene lost 3 bases and the J gene lost 5 bases, with 5 bases spanning the gap. Germline V gene sequence: CDR1 MNHEY, CDR2 SVGEGT. The CDR3 nucleotides are TGTGCCAGCAGTTATCCAGATCAGCCCCAGCATTTT. This encodes CASSYPDQPQHF.

J is TRBJ2-7 and V is TRBV9, with 7 bases fitting TRBD2. V lost 3 bases and J lost 8; bases outside the gene matches: 11. The CDR3 is 14 amino acids. Germline values: CDR1 SGDLS, CDR2 YYNGEE. CDR3 sequence: CASSEGLRPTKQYF. The CDR3 DNA reads TGTGCCAGCAGCGAGGGACTACGGCCTACGAAGCAGTACTTC.

This clone has just one count. The chain has TRBV28 and TRBJ2-5; 10 bases are a match to TRBD1. Trimming cost V 4 bases and J 3 bases; bases outside gene matches: 5. The CDR3 has 15 amino acids. Germline V lookup: CDR1 MDHEN, CDR2 SYDVKM. The CDR3 sequence: CASSSAGTGEETQYF. The CDR3 coding sequence is TGTGCCAGCAGTTCGGCTGGGACAGGGGAAGAGACCCAGTACTTC.

The chain is built from TRBV9 and TRBJ2-2, with D perhaps matching TRBD2 (6 bases). The germline gives CDR1 SGDLS, CDR2 YYNGEE. Trimming removed 0 bases at V and 4 bases at J, with 13 bases between. The CDR3 consists of 16 residues. The CDR3 region has the DNA TGTGCCAGCAGCGTAGGGTTGACTAGGGGCACCGGGGAGCTGTTTTTT. Residues: CASSVGLTRGTGELFF. The variable domain in full, completed from reference TRBV9 and TRBJ2-2, reads DSGVTQTPKHLITATGQRVTLRCSPRSGDLSVYWYQQSLDQGLQFLIQYYNGEERAKGNILERFSAQQFPDLHSELNLSSLELGDSALYFCASSVGLTRGTGELFFGEGSRLTVL.

The J gene is TRBJ2-3, the V gene TRBV28; D is possibly TRBD2 (6 bases). V shed 3 bases and J shed 11 bases, with 24 bases lying between them. The CDR3 consists of 16 residues. Per the germline V gene, CDR1 is MDHEN and CDR2 is SYDVKM. As DNA, the CDR3 is TGTGCCAGCAGTTTGGGTCGGGCGGGGCCCCTAGGCGAGCAGTATTTT. It specifies CASSLGRAGPLGEQYF.

This clone has a single count. The rearrangement joins TRBV18 to TRBJ1-6; D is possibly TRBD1 (6 bases). CDR1 is KGHSH, CDR2 LQKENI, per germline. V was trimmed by 3 bases and J by 7 bases, leaving 10 bases between them. The CDR3 has 14 amino acids. CDR3 in amino acids: CASSPDRSNSPLHF. CDR3 bases: TGTGCCAGCTCACCCGACAGGAGCAATTCACCCCTCCACTTT.

The J gene is TRBJ2-1, the V gene TRBV4-1; possibly TRBD1 for D (5 bases). Germline CDR1 is MGHRA and CDR2 is YSYEKL. Between the trimmed V and J ends, which lost 1 base and 4 bases, there was a span of 8 bases. This CDR3 has 14 amino acids. In DNA form, the CDR3 reads TGCGCCAGCAGCCAAGCTGGGGCGTACAATGAGCAGTTCTTC. As protein: CASSQAGAYNEQFF.

This chain connects TRBV6-5 to TRBJ2-5, with a weak D call TRBD2 (6 bases). CDR3 length: 10 amino acids. Germline V gene data show CDR1 as MNHEY and CDR2 as SVGAGI. V lost 8 bases to trimming and J lost 5 bases, with 6 bases between them. This CDR3 is CASGGETQYF. The DNA for the CDR3 is TGTGCCAGCGGGGGGGAGACCCAGTACTTC.